This T cell receptor beta chain was sequenced for a study of T-cell memory formation after mild COVID-19. Across the whole study: For the most part, TCR clusters were specific to one donor.

The CDR3 loop spans 15 amino acids. The V gene's germline CDR1 is SEHNR and CDR2 FQNEAQ (reference sequence). Trimming shortened V by 5 bases and J by 2 bases, and 15 bases separated the two germline ends. This clonotype was seen only a few times. 5'RACE primed at constant segments yielded TCR alpha and TCR beta cDNA libraries bearing sample barcodes and UMIs. TCRdb re-analysed the 5' RACE reads in MiXCR, keeping a single row per CDR3 protein. The sample comprises about 540,000 distinct CDR3 sequences, about a fifth of which are singletons, and under 15% rests with the top ten. J is TRBJ1-1 and V is TRBV7-9, with D maybe TRBD1 (6 bases). The TCR sequence derives from an adult woman who had mild COVID-19 (a few samples of this study predate the infection). Cell type and time point are not known. Input material: PBMCs or a T cell subset sorted from them (not recorded which). As DNA, the CDR3 is TGTGCCAGCAGCCCTGGAGGGGGGATAAACACTGAAGCTTTCTTT. It yields the protein CASSPGGGINTEAFF.